This record looks at one T cell receptor (beta chain) sequence and its context. MiXCR, run by TCRdb on the 5' RACE reads, gives a single entry per CDR3 protein. The profile shows hundreds of thousands of distinct CDR3 sequences, roughly 21% of them singletons. This record comes from a study of T-cell memory formation after mild COVID-19. Overall study context: Among the donors, TCR clusters were largely specific to each donor.

CDR1 and CDR2 from the germline V gene are KGHDR and SFDVKD. V shed 2 bases and J 4 bases; nucleotides not matched to a gene: 5. The length of the CDR3 is 16 residues. This chain links TRBV24-1 with TRBJ2-5, with 11 bases matching TRBD2. The sequence was obtained from an adult woman who had mild COVID-19 (a few samples of this study predate the infection). Cell type and time point are not known. Sequencing was carried out using PBMCs or a T cell subset sorted from them (not recorded which). CDR3 protein: CATSDSRLAGLETQYF. The CDR3, as DNA: TGTGCCACCAGTGATTCTCGACTAGCGGGATTAGAGACCCAGTACTTC.